Sequencing of this T cell receptor beta chain was carried out in a study of T cell repertoires in ileal Crohn's disease. Time point described: inflamed ileum from the surgical specimen. Libraries were prepared by immunoSEQ multiplex PCR; TCRdb keeps only in-frame clonotypes and omits some of them. The sample records about 5,500 clones, approximately 80% being singletons. Trimming shortened V by 5 bases and J by 5 bases, and 9 bases separated the two germline ends. Germline V gives CDR1 PRHDT, CDR2 FYEKMQ (reference sequence). This CDR3 has 12 residues. The chain has TRBV13 and TRBJ1-2, with D uncertain. The clonotype comes from an adult with Crohn's disease. Sequencing used ileal tissue. The CDR3 DNA reads TGTGCCAGCAGCATGACAAAATATGGCTACACCTTC. Translated, it gives CASSMTKYGYTF.